The present T cell receptor (beta chain) was sequenced within a study of T cell repertoires in urothelial bladder cancer (dated by TCRdb to about 2019). With regard to the full study: Of the approximately 12 resected lesions, three were clinical stage cT0, three were cTa, three were cT1 and three were cT2 or greater. TCR repertoire clonality in bladder tumors was compared with TCR repertoire clonality in benign bladder inflammation. About a dozen patients with bladder lesions who were undergoing transurethral resection were prospectively identified. Around eleven resected bladder lesions, consisting of urothelial carcinoma (UC+) and benign (UC-) specimens, were examined. The study at large found these results: The median percentage of tumor infiltrating lymphocytes was about 2% in carcinoma specimens and about 13% in benign specimens. In carcinoma specimens a single T-cell clone made up as much as 17% of infiltrating lymphocytes, compared with 1.5% to 2% in benign specimens. Urothelial carcinoma specimens had fewer T cells than benign specimens, with medians of roughly 5,600 and 26,000.

The cysteine opens and the phenylalanine closes a CDR3 of 14 amino acids. Just the 42-base CDR3 DNA is kept, in frame starting at base 1. CDR1 and CDR2, looked up from the germline V gene, are SQVTM and ANQGSEA. In the case of this clone: There is no known antigen for this receptor. Base-call qualities are not available, and no considerably larger clone is one nucleotide away.

At transurethral resection, specimens of the bladder lesions were collected and then stored at -80C. DNA was extracted from bladder specimens collected at transurethral resection. The immunoSEQ assay was used to sequence the CDR3 region of the TCR beta chain. Per the authors' processing: T-cell fraction, clonal dominance and maximum TCR clone frequency were calculated for each specimen. In TCRdb, the immuneACCESS table is reduced to in-frame sequences with V and J assigned. These tables do not hold every clone; where another copy was compared, an unresolved V gene accounts for under half, and the others remain unexplained. The DNA was the basis for D and trimming; V, J and clone size are from that table. Here the sample has roughly 6,600 clones; 70% to 80% occur a single time. Of the sample, about 12% falls within the top ten clones.

The sequence joins TRBV29-1 to TRBJ1-4, with the identity of the D gene unclear. This clonotype was obtained from a human donor with urothelial carcinoma. Sequenced input: tumor-infiltrating cells from bladder cancer. The DNA sequence reads TGCGGAGTACTCACGGGGATGACTAATGAAAAACTGTTTTTT. It encodes CGVLTGMTNEKLFF.